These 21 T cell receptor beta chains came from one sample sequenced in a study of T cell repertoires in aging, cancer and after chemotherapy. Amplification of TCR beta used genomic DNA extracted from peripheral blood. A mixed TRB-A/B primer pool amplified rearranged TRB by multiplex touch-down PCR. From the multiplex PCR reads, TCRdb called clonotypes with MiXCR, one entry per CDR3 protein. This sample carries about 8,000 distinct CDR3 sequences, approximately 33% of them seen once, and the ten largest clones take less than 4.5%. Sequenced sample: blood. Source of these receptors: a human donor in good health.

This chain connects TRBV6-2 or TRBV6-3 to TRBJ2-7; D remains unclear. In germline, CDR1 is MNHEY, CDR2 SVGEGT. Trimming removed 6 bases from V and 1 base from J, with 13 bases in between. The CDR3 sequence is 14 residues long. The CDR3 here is CASSQVPPSYEQYF. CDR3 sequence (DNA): TGTGCCAGCAGCCAGGTACCACCTTCCTACGAGCAGTACTTC.

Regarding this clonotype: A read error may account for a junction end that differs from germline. The CDR3 here is CASSWTRTMNTEAFF. Here the CDR3 DNA reads TGTGCCAGCAGTTGGACCAGGACCATGAACACTGAAGCTTTCTTT. The chain joins TRBV10-3 to TRBJ1-1, with unresolved D. CDR1 is ENHRY and CDR2 is SYGVKD in the germline V gene. This CDR3 comprises 15 residues.

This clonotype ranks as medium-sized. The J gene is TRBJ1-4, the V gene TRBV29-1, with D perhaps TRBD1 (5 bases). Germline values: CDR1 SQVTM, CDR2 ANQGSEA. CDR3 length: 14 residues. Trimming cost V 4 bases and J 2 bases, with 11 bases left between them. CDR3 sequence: CSVGLGTTNEKLFF. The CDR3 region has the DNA TGCAGCGTTGGTTTGGGGACTACTAATGAAAAACTGTTTTTT.

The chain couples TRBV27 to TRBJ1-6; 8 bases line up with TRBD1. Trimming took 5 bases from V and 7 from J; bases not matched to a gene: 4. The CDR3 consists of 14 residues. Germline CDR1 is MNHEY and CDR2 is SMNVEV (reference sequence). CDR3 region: CASSGQGPNSPLHF. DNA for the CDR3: TGTGCCAGCAGTGGACAGGGCCCGAATTCACCCCTCCACTTT.

The CDR3 is CASSLGQGTHNEQFF. The CDR3 coding sequence is TGCGCCAGCAGCTTGGGACAGGGGACCCACAATGAGCAGTTCTTC. This chain uses TRBV5-1 with TRBJ2-1; 8 bases are a match to TRBD1. CDR1 is SGHRS, CDR2 YFSETQ, per germline. V lost 0 bases, J lost 5 bases, and 4 bases stayed unmatched. This CDR3 spans 15 amino acids.

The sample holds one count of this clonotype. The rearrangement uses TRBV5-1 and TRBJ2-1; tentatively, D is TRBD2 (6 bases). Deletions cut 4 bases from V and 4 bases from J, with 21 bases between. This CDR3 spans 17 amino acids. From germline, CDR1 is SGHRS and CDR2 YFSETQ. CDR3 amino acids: CASSPGDPPRFYNEQFF. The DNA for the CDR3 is TGCGCCAGCAGCCCGGGAGACCCTCCTCGCTTTTACAATGAGCAGTTCTTC.

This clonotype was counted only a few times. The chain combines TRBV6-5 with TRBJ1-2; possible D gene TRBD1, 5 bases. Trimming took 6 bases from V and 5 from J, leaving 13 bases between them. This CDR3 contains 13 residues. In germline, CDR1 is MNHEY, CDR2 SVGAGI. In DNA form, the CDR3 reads TGTGCCAGCAGCCGCCTCGGGGCGTATGGCTACACCTTC. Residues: CASSRLGAYGYTF.

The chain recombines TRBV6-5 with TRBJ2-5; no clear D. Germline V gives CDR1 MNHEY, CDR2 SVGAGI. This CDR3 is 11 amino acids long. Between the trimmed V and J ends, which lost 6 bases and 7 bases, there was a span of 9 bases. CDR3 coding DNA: TGTGCCAGCAGCTATAAGGGGACCCAGTACTTC. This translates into CASSYKGTQYF.

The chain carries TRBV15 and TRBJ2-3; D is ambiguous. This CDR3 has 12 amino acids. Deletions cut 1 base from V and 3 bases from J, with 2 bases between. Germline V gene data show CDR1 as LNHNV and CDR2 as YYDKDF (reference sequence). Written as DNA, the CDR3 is TGTGCCACCAGCAGAGGGACAGATACGCAGTATTTT. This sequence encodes CATSRGTDTQYF.

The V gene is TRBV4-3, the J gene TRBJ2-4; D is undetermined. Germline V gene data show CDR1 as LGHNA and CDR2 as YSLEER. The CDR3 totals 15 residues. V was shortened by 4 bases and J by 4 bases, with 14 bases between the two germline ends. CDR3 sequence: CASSRTEGPKNIQYF. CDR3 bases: TGCGCCAGCAGCCGTACTGAAGGCCCTAAAAACATTCAGTACTTC.

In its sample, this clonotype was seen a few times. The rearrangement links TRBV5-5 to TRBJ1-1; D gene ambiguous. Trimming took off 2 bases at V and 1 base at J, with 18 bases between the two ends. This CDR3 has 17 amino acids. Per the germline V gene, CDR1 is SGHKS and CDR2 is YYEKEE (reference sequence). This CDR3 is CASSLGAQTVGNTEAFF. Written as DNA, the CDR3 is TGTGCCAGCAGCTTAGGTGCCCAGACCGTCGGGAACACTGAAGCTTTCTTT. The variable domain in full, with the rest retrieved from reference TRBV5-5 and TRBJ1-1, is DAGVTQSPTHLIKTRGQQVTLRCSPISGHKSVSWYQQVLGQGPQFIFQYYEKEERGRGNFPDRFSARQFPNYSSELNVNALLLGDSALYLCASSLGAQTVGNTEAFFGQGTRLTVV.

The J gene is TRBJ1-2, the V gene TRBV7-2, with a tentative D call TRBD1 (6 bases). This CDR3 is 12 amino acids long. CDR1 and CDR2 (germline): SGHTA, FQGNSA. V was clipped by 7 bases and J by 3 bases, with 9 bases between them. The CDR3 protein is CASTGVDYGYTF. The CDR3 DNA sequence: TGTGCCAGCACAGGGGTAGACTATGGCTACACCTTC.

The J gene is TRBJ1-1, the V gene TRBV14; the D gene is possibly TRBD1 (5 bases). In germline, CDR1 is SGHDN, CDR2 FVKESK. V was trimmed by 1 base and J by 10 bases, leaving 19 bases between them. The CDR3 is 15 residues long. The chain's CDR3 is CASSQGTQLRVGAFF. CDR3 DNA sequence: TGTGCCAGCAGCCAAGGGACACAACTAAGGGTAGGAGCTTTCTTT. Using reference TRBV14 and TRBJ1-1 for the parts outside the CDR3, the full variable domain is EAGVTQFPSHSVIEKGQTVTLRCDPISGHDNLYWYRRVMGKEIKFLLHFVKESKQDESGMPNNRFLAERTGGTYSTLKVQPAELEDSGVYFCASSQGTQLRVGAFFGQGTRLTVV.

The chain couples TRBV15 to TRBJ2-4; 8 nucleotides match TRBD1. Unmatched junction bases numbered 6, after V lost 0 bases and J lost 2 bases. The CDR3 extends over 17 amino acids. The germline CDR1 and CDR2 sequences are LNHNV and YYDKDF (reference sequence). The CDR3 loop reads CATSRDPGGLTKNIQYF. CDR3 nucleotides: TGTGCCACCAGCAGAGATCCAGGGGGCCTCACCAAAAACATTCAGTACTTC.

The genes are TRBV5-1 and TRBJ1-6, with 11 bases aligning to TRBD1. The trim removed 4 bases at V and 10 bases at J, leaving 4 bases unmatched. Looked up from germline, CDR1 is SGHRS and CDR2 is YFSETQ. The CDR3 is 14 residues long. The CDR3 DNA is TGCGCCAGCAGCGAGGGACAGGGGGGCTCACCCCTCCACTTT. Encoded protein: CASSEGQGGSPLHF. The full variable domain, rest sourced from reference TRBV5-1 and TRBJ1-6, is KAGVTQTPRYLIKTRGQQVTLSCSPISGHRSVSWYQQTPGQGLQFLFEYFSETQRNKGNFPGRFSGRQFSNSRSEMNVSTLELGDSALYLCASSEGQGGSPLHFGNGTRLTVT.

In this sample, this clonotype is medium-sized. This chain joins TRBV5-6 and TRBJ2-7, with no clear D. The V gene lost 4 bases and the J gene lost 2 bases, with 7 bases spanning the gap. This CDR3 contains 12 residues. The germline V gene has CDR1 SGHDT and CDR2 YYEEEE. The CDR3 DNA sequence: TGTGCCAGCAGCAGGTGGGCCTACGAGCAGTACTTC. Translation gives CASSRWAYEQYF.

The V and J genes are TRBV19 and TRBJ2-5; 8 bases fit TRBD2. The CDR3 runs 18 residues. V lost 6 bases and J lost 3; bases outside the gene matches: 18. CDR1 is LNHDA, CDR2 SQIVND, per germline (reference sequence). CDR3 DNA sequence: TGTGCCAGTAGGACAGACGCCACGGGGGGGACGGCGAAAGAGACCCAGTACTTC. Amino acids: CASRTDATGGTAKETQYF.

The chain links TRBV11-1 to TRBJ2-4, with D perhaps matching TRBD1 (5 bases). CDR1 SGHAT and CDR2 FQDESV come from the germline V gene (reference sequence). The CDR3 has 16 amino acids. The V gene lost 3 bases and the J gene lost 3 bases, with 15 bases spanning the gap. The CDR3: CASSFERQGGKNIQYF. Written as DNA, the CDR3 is TGTGCCAGCAGCTTTGAGAGGCAGGGTGGCAAAAACATTCAGTACTTC.

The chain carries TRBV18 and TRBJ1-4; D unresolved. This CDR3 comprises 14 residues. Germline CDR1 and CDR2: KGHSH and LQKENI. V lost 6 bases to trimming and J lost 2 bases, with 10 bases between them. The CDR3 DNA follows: TGTGCCAGCTCGCCCGGGAGGACTAATGAAAAACTGTTTTTT. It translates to CASSPGRTNEKLFF.

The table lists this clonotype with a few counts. In DNA, the CDR3 is TGTGCCAGCAGCCTGGGGTGGACAGGGACTTCACATTTT. Translated, it gives CASSLGWTGTSHF. The chain combines TRBV12-3 or TRBV12-4 with TRBJ1-5; 8 nucleotides match TRBD1. Trimming cost V 6 bases and J 16 bases; bases outside gene matches: 14. The CDR3 consists of 13 residues.

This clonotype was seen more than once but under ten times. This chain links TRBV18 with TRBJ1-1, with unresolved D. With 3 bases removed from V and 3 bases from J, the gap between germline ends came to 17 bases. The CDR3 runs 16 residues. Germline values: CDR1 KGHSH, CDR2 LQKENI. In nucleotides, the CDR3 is TGTGCCAGCTCACCGCTACGACCCAGGCCCGACACTGAAGCTTTCTTT. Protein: CASSPLRPRPDTEAFF.